This T cell receptor (beta chain) was recorded in a study of T cells in Graves' hyperthyroidism and ophthalmopathy. Study details: Sampling of peripheral blood happened at initial diagnosis, prior to any treatment. Findings and limits, study-wide: Blood held most thyroid clonotypes expanded above 0.001 frequency.

Researchers took RNA transcripts and amplified the TCR beta CDR3 regions from them. The HTBI primer set served for first-round RT-PCR of the TCR CDR3. MiXCR, applied by TCRdb to the multiplex PCR reads, yields one record per CDR3 protein. The repertoire includes fewer than 850,000 distinct CDR3 sequences, 15% to 20% of them detected once, and roughly 16% sits in the top ten. The CDR3 runs to 14 residues. Germline values: CDR1 MDHEN, CDR2 SYDVKM. Trimming at V came to 3 bases and at J to 5 bases, leaving 5 bases not matched to a gene. This clonotype has at least ten counts. Antigen unknown. The clonotype was recovered from a man aged 50 to 60 with Graves' hyperthyroidism. The sequenced sample consisted of blood. This chain uses TRBV28 with TRBJ1-2; 8 bases agree with TRBD1. CDR3 bases: TGTGCCAGCAGTTTCCGGGACAGGACTTATGGCTACACCTTC. This gives the protein CASSFRDRTYGYTF.